The 14 T cell receptor beta chains given below trace back to one sample, sequenced in a study of blood T cells in healthy people across ages. Alongside a J-beta primer mix, a sample-barcoded 5' primer served in a second PCR lasting about 7 to 11 cycles. Each CDR3 protein is one row after TCRdb ran MiXCR on the 5' RACE reads. The table lists approximately 820,000 distinct CDR3 sequences, under 45% of them singletons. Sample: blood. The receptors were gathered from a man in his 60s in good health.

This clonotype has more than one count but fewer than ten. This sequence joins TRBV7-9 and TRBJ2-7, with TRBD2 matching 11 bases. In germline, CDR1 is SEHNR, CDR2 FQNEAQ (reference sequence). This CDR3 contains 15 residues. Losses at the gene ends were 1 base for V and 5 bases for J; bases not matched to a gene: 4. The CDR3 region has the DNA TGTGCCAGCAGCTTAGACGGACTAGCGGGCCACGAGCAGTACTTC. Translating gives CASSLDGLAGHEQYF.

As concerns this clonotype: At one end the junction does not follow the germline gene, possibly because of a read error. CDR3 coding DNA: TGCGCCGGCAGCCTTGAGGTAATGAACACTGAAGCTTTCTTT. It specifies CAGSLEVMNTEAFF. V gene TRBV4-1 combines with J gene TRBJ1-1; D remains unclear. Germline V CDR1 and CDR2: MGHRA, YSYEKL. The CDR3 extends over 14 amino acids.

V and J are TRBV7-3 and TRBJ2-3; possibly TRBD1 for D (6 bases). Trimming removed 2 bases from V and 3 bases from J, with 12 bases in between. From germline, CDR1 is SGHTA and CDR2 FQGTGA. This CDR3 region has 15 residues. Here the CDR3 reads CASSLGQLITDTQYF. Written as DNA, the CDR3 is TGTGCCAGCAGCTTAGGACAGTTAATTACAGATACGCAGTATTTT.

The rearrangement links TRBV7-2 to TRBJ2-2; no definite D call. Germline CDR1 and CDR2: SGHTA and FQGNSA. V was shortened by 2 bases and J by 1 base, with 8 bases between the two germline ends. The CDR3 spans 15 residues. This chain's CDR3 is CASSLPQMNTGELFF. The CDR3 DNA reads TGTGCCAGCAGCTTACCACAGATGAACACCGGGGAGCTGTTTTTT.

The chain links TRBV20-1 to TRBJ1-5; no firm D call. This CDR3 region has 13 residues. In germline, CDR1 is DFQATT, CDR2 SNEGSKA (reference sequence). Between the trimmed V and J ends, which lost 0 bases and 4 bases, there was a span of 7 bases. The CDR3 nucleotides read TGCAGTGCTAGAGATCATGGTAATCAGCCCCAGCATTTT. Residues: CSARDHGNQPQHF.

The rearrangement uses TRBV10-3 and TRBJ1-4; D unclear. Germline lookup yields CDR1 ENHRY and CDR2 SYGVKD. The CDR3 sequence is 13 residues long. The V end lost 3 bases, the J end lost 8 bases, and 10 bases lay between the germline ends. The CDR3 loop reads CAISDRNGEKLFF. The CDR3 DNA reads as TGTGCCATCAGTGACCGCAACGGCGAAAAACTGTTTTTT.

This clonotype appeared a few times. V and J are TRBV12-3 or TRBV12-4 and TRBJ1-2, with D uncertain. V was cut by 6 bases and J by 7 bases, with 12 bases left in between. This CDR3 has 12 amino acids. The CDR3 loop is CASRGPGIGYTF. The CDR3 nucleotides read TGTGCCAGCAGGGGTCCCGGGATTGGCTACACCTTC.

The chain employs TRBV5-1 and TRBJ1-2; D gene unclear. CDR3 size: 12 residues. CDR1 is SGHRS, CDR2 YFSETQ, per germline. Trimming stripped 5 bases from V and 3 bases from J, with 8 bases between. Here the CDR3 DNA reads TGCGCCAGCAGAATTTTCGACTATGGCTACACCTTC. Translated: CASRIFDYGYTF.

This chain joins TRBV6-6 and TRBJ2-7; D remains unclear. CDR1 is MNHNY, CDR2 SVGAGI, per germline (reference sequence). V lost 6 bases and J lost 2, with 17 bases in between. The length of the CDR3 is 15 residues. CDR3 amino acids: CASRPPSGQAYEQYF. In nucleotides, the CDR3 is TGTGCCAGCAGGCCACCCTCTGGCCAAGCCTACGAGCAGTACTTC.

The CDR3 region has the DNA TGTGCCAGCAGTTTGAGGGTATCGGGGGTCCGGGTCACTGAAGCTTTCTTT. Translated, it gives CASSLRVSGVRVTEAFF. This rearrangement joins TRBV28 to TRBJ1-1, with D possibly TRBD1 on 5 matching bases. V lost 3 bases to trimming and J lost 4 bases, with 21 bases between them. Looked up from germline, CDR1 is MDHEN and CDR2 is SYDVKM. The CDR3 runs 17 residues.

The V call is TRBV21-1, the J call TRBJ1-6. TRBV21-1 is a documented pseudogene. The CDR3 is 19 amino acids. CDR3 protein: CASSKSKRTGLEAASPLHF. CDR3 coding DNA: TGTGCCAGCAGCAAGTCGAAAAGAACGGGTTTAGAGGCAGCTTCACCCCTCCACTTT.

V gene TRBV27 combines with J gene TRBJ1-1; D ambiguous. The CDR3 length is 15 residues. V was trimmed by 6 bases and J by 0 bases, leaving 14 bases between them. Germline CDR1 and CDR2: MNHEY and SMNVEV (reference sequence). CDR3 sequence (DNA): TGTGCCAGCAGCCTGAATCGCCGATTGAACACTGAAGCTTTCTTT. Translation: CASSLNRRLNTEAFF.

A note on this clonotype: One end of the junction does not line up with germline, which may come from a read error. The rearrangement links TRBV7-9 to TRBJ2-1, with TRBD2 matching 7 bases. Germline loops: CDR1 SEHNR, CDR2 FQNEAQ (reference sequence). The CDR3 runs 14 residues. CDR3 in DNA: TGTGCCAGTAGCTCCTCGGGACTACAAGAGACTCAGTTCTTC. Its translation is CASSSSGLQETQFF.

This clonotype was detected only a few times. The chain recombines TRBV6-1 with TRBJ2-7; the D gene is possibly TRBD1 (5 bases). This CDR3 comprises 13 residues. Germline V gene lookup returns CDR1 MNHNS and CDR2 SASEGT. The germline V and J ends were trimmed by 3 bases and 2 bases, with 8 bases remaining between them. DNA of the CDR3: TGTGCCAGCAGTGAGGACACTCCCTACGAGCAGTACTTC. Its protein is CASSEDTPYEQYF.